This TCR beta chain was found in a study of vaccination and CD4 T cells after COVID-19. Sequenced with the Oncomine TCR Beta short-read assay was DNA taken from cultured CD4+ T cells. A single record per CDR3 protein comes from TCRdb applying MiXCR to the PCR reads. In the table there are approximately 12,000 distinct CDR3 sequences, under 75% of which are singletons. Treatment given: roughly 10-day PBMC culture with coronavirus spike peptide pools or control peptides (ViraFEST assay). The length of the CDR3 is 16 residues. Trimming at V came to 2 bases and at J to 5 bases, leaving 9 bases not matched to a gene. Germline V gene sequence: CDR1 LNHNV, CDR2 YYDKDF (reference sequence). This clonotype was counted once. The antigen remains unidentified.

V is TRBV15 and J is TRBJ2-5, with 9 bases matching TRBD2. The sequencing sample was made of CD4+ T cells from blood, cultured in vitro. This receptor was taken from a human donor who had recovered from COVID-19. The CDR3 is CATSRPTTSGWETQYF. CDR3 DNA sequence: TGTGCCACCAGCAGACCTACGACTAGCGGCTGGGAGACCCAGTACTTC.